The 18 T cell receptor beta chains presented below share a single source sample, sequenced in a study of OX40 agonist ivuxolimab in advanced cancers. TCRdb's copy holds only in-frame clones and misses some; the assay was immunoSEQ multiplex PCR. This sample has more than 75,000 clones, with around 85% found just once. This material consisted of CD4+ or CD8+ T cells sorted from blood, taken in a trial of the OX40 agonist ivuxolimab. The origin of the receptors is an adult with an advanced solid tumor such as melanoma, head and neck, liver or kidney cancer.

The chain couples TRBV5-4 to TRBJ2-7, with 12 bases lining up with TRBD1. The CDR3 is 15 residues long. The germline V gene encodes CDR1 SGHNT and CDR2 YYREEE (reference sequence). Trimming took 4 bases from V and 5 from J; bases not matched to a gene: 7. The CDR3 loop is CASSVAGTGGHEQYF. The DNA of the CDR3 is TGTGCCAGCAGCGTGGCCGGGACAGGGGGCCACGAGCAGTACTTC.

The CDR3 coding sequence is TGTGCCAGCAGTTTCGGGACCGGCAATCAGCCCCAGCATTTT. This sequence encodes CASSFGTGNQPQHF. V and J are TRBV6-6 and TRBJ1-5; possible D gene TRBD1, 5 bases. This CDR3 comprises 14 residues. Trimming pared 4 bases from V and 2 bases from J, leaving 9 bases between. Per germline, CDR1 MNHNY and CDR2 SVGAGI (reference sequence).

The CDR3 bases are TGTGCCAGCAGCCGGGACTACACCTACGAGCAGTACTTC. This sequence encodes CASSRDYTYEQYF. The rearrangement joins TRBV9 to TRBJ2-7; 7 positions agree with TRBD2. The CDR3 runs to 13 residues. V lost 4 bases and J lost 2; bases outside the gene matches: 3. Germline loops: CDR1 SGDLS, CDR2 YYNGEE.

J is TRBJ1-6 and V is TRBV5-1, with D possibly being TRBD1 (5 bases). Germline CDR1 is SGHRS and CDR2 is YFSETQ. V lost 5 bases to trimming and J lost 1 base, with 13 bases between them. The CDR3 is 16 amino acids. DNA for the CDR3: TGCGCCAGCAGGTCGGGGGACGGGTCCTATAATTCACCCCTCCACTTT. It specifies CASRSGDGSYNSPLHF. The full variable domain, rest sourced from reference TRBV5-1 and TRBJ1-6, is KAGVTQTPRYLIKTRGQQVTLSCSPISGHRSVSWYQQTPGQGLQFLFEYFSETQRNKGNFPGRFSGRQFSNSRSEMNVSTLELGDSALYLCASRSGDGSYNSPLHFGNGTRLTVT.

The sample holds a few counts of this clone. This chain joins TRBV6-4 and TRBJ1-1; TRBD1 matches 8 bases. The CDR3 loop spans 14 amino acids. Germline lookup yields CDR1 MRHNA and CDR2 SNTAGT. Trimming took 6 bases from V and 1 from J; bases not matched to a gene: 4. The CDR3 loop reads CASRGDRSNTEAFF. For the CDR3, the DNA is TGTGCCAGCAGGGGGGACAGGTCGAACACTGAAGCTTTCTTT.

The rearrangement uses TRBV27 and TRBJ2-7; D possibly uses TRBD1 or TRBD2 (7 bases each). Germline V gives CDR1 MNHEY, CDR2 SMNVEV (reference sequence). This CDR3 is 17 amino acids long. V was clipped by 7 bases and J by 1 base, with 23 bases between them. The chain's CDR3 is CASTKTLTGEGSYEQYF. As DNA, the CDR3 is TGTGCCAGCACTAAAACCCTCACAGGGGAGGGATCCTACGAGCAGTACTTC.

This chain connects TRBV7-6 to TRBJ1-1; D is uncertain. This CDR3 region has 16 residues. CDR1 SGHVS and CDR2 FNYEAQ come from the germline V gene. Trimming pared 3 bases from V and 1 base from J, leaving 15 bases between. The CDR3 DNA reads TGTGCCAGCAGCTTGGGAATAGACGAGGGGAACACTGAAGCTTTCTTT. Its translation: CASSLGIDEGNTEAFF.

This rearrangement joins TRBV7-9 to TRBJ2-5; D is unresolved. The germline V and J ends were trimmed by 0 bases and 5 bases, with 13 bases remaining between them. CDR1 SEHNR and CDR2 FQNEAQ come from the germline V gene (reference sequence). The CDR3 is made up of 15 amino acids. The CDR3 here is CASSLATPFRETQYF. The CDR3 DNA reads TGTGCCAGCAGCTTAGCCACCCCTTTCCGGGAGACCCAGTACTTC.

The J gene is TRBJ1-3, the V gene TRBV29-1; 7 nucleotides line up with TRBD1. Germline values: CDR1 SQVTM, CDR2 ANQGSEA. The CDR3 sequence is 15 residues long. V dropped 7 bases and J dropped 1; count of bases not matched to a gene: 10. CDR3 residues: CSASQGPESGNTIYF. CDR3 bases: TGCAGCGCCTCACAGGGGCCCGAGTCTGGAAACACCATATATTTT.

This clone was seen a single time. The chain couples TRBV5-6 to TRBJ1-2, with D tentatively TRBD1 (6 bases). The CDR3 has 14 amino acids. Germline lookup yields CDR1 SGHDT and CDR2 YYEEEE. Trimming stripped 1 base from V and 2 bases from J, with 9 bases between. The CDR3 DNA reads TGTGCCAGCAGCTTGCAGGGGCCCAACTATGGCTACACCTTC. Protein: CASSLQGPNYGYTF.

The V call is TRBV10-3, the J call TRBJ2-1; 14 positions match TRBD2. The germline CDR1 and CDR2 sequences are ENHRY and SYGVKD. This CDR3 contains 15 residues. J was trimmed by 10 bases and V by 3 bases; bases with no gene match: 5. The CDR3 sequence is CAISDPGLAGVEQFF. CDR3 DNA: TGTGCCATCAGTGATCCGGGACTAGCGGGAGTAGAGCAGTTCTTC.

The V and J genes are TRBV18 and TRBJ2-6; the D call may be TRBD1 or TRBD2 (5 bases each). This CDR3 has 17 amino acids. The V and J ends lost 2 bases and 1 base respectively, with 12 bases between them. In germline, CDR1 is KGHSH, CDR2 LQKENI. This CDR3 reads CASSPYGGGSGANVLTF. CDR3 sequence (DNA): TGTGCCAGCTCACCATATGGTGGGGGTTCTGGGGCCAACGTCCTGACTTTC.

The chain is built from TRBV21-1 and TRBJ2-7; TRBD1, as called in the table, went unchecked against the DNA. TRBV21-1 is marked as a pseudogene. CDR3 length equals 14 residues. The DNA for the CDR3 is TGTGCCAGCAGCCCCCGCAGACAGGGATACGAGCAGTACGTC. Translated, it gives CASSPRRQGYEQYV.

The chain couples TRBV19 to TRBJ2-7; TRBD1 might be the D (5 bases). The CDR3 is 13 residues long. Per germline, CDR1 LNHDA and CDR2 SQIVND (reference sequence). Trimming stripped 4 bases from V and 4 bases from J, with 11 bases between. The CDR3 coding sequence is TGTGCCAGTAGTACCACAGGTTCTTACGAGCAGTACTTC. Its protein product is CASSTTGSYEQYF.

This clone was recorded only once. This rearrangement joins TRBV7-2 to TRBJ2-3, with TRBD1 as a possible D gene (5 bases). From germline, CDR1 is SGHTA and CDR2 FQGNSA. The CDR3 runs 14 residues. With 5 bases removed from V and 4 bases from J, the gap between germline ends came to 13 bases. CDR3 protein: CASSRWGPPDTQYF. In nucleotides, the CDR3 is TGTGCCAGCAGCCGGTGGGGCCCCCCAGATACGCAGTATTTT.

This chain connects TRBV27 to TRBJ2-7, with 8 bases that match TRBD1. The V segment lost 6 bases and the J segment 5 bases; nucleotides outside the gene matches: 6. The germline V gene encodes CDR1 MNHEY and CDR2 SMNVEV (reference sequence). The CDR3 sequence is 13 residues long. In nucleotides, the CDR3 is TGTGCCAGCAGCCACAGGGGGTCAAACGAGCAGTACGTC. Translation: CASSHRGSNEQYV.

V is TRBV6-1 and J is TRBJ1-5; D is uncertain. V was trimmed by 7 bases and J by 5 bases, leaving 15 bases between them. The CDR3 length is 14 residues. The V gene's germline CDR1 is MNHNS and CDR2 SASEGT. The CDR3 is CASTARTLDQPQHF. The CDR3 nucleotides are TGTGCCAGCACCGCCAGGACTTTAGATCAGCCCCAGCATTTT.

The V gene is TRBV21-1, the J gene TRBJ1-1. TRBV21-1 has pseudogene status. The CDR3 consists of 16 residues. The CDR3 region is CASIPGQILWSTEAFF. The CDR3 DNA reads as TGTGCCAGCATCCCGGGCCAGATATTATGGAGCACTGAAGCTTTCTTT.